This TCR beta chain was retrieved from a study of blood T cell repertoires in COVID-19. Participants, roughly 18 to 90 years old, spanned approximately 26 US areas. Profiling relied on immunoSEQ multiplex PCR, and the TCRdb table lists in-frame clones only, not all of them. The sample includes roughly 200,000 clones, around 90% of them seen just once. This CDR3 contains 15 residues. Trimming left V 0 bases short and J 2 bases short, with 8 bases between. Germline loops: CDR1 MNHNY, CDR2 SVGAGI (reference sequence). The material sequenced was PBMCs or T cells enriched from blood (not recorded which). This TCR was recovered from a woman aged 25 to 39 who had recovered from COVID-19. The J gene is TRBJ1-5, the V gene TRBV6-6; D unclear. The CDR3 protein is CASSYSGGRNQPQHF. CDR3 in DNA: TGTGCCAGCAGTTACTCAGGCGGCCGCAATCAGCCCCAGCATTTT.